One sample yielded the 25 T cell receptor beta chains listed below, sequenced in a study of long-term antiretroviral therapy in people with HIV. An immunoSEQ assay, version v3.0, was performed at survey level. TCRdb's table, derived via immunoSEQ multiplex PCR, lists solely in-frame clones and lacks some. The data contain 40,000 to 50,000 clones, 94% of them singletons. The material was unsorted PBMCs, obtained about 9 years after starting antiretroviral therapy. The receptors come from a man aged 25-45 years with HIV.

This clone was seen just once. CDR3 sequence reads: CASSGPSNYGYTF. CDR3 nucleotide sequence: TGTGCCAGCAGCGGGCCCTCTAACTATGGCTACACCTTC. The rearrangement links TRBV5-4 to TRBJ1-2; D call uncertain. Trimming cost V 4 bases and J 0 bases, with 7 bases left between them. Germline V lookup: CDR1 SGHNT, CDR2 YYREEE (reference sequence). The CDR3 runs 13 residues.

The sample holds one count of this clone. J is TRBJ1-5 and V is TRBV2; D is ambiguous. V was pared by 5 bases and J by 5 bases, with 7 bases between. The length of the CDR3 is 12 residues. Germline V gene lookup returns CDR1 SNHLY and CDR2 FYNNEI. CDR3 protein: CASSNIYQPQHF. The DNA of the CDR3 is TGTGCCAGCAGTAACATCTATCAGCCCCAGCATTTT. The variable domain in full, completed from reference TRBV2 and TRBJ1-5, reads EPEVTQTPSHQVTQMGQEVILRCVPISNHLYFYWYRQILGQKVEFLVSFYNNEISEKSEIFDDQFSVERPDGSNFTLKIRSTKLEDSAMYFCASSNIYQPQHFGDGTRLSIL.

This chain links TRBV5-6 with TRBJ2-3, with unresolved D. With 4 bases removed from V and 8 bases from J, the gap between germline ends came to 14 bases. This CDR3 has 13 amino acids. Per the germline V gene, CDR1 is SGHDT and CDR2 is YYEEEE. The CDR3 sequence is CASSGESVPTQYF. The CDR3, as DNA: TGTGCCAGCAGCGGTGAATCGGTCCCTACGCAGTATTTT.

The chain couples TRBV28 to TRBJ1-2, with 8 bases that match TRBD1. Germline V gene lookup returns CDR1 MDHEN and CDR2 SYDVKM. Unmatched junction bases numbered 6, after V lost 5 bases and J lost 4 bases. The CDR3 spans 14 residues. CDR3 in amino acids: CASSIIQGGYGYTF. The CDR3 nucleotides read TGTGCCAGCAGTATAATACAGGGGGGCTATGGCTACACCTTC.

V is TRBV2 and J is TRBJ2-7; 7 bases agree with TRBD1. Germline assignment: CDR1 SNHLY and CDR2 FYNNEI. The CDR3 extends over 13 amino acids. J lost 4 bases, V lost 7 bases, and 7 bases had no gene match. The CDR3 sequence: CASKGDSGYEQYF. The CDR3 coding sequence is TGTGCCAGCAAGGGGGACAGCGGTTACGAGCAGTACTTC.

The rearrangement joins TRBV7-9 to TRBJ2-1, with 7 bases matching TRBD2. After removal of 5 bases from V and 8 bases from J, the junction contained 12 bases not matched to a gene. The CDR3 is made up of 15 amino acids. The germline V gene encodes CDR1 SEHNR and CDR2 FQNEAQ (reference sequence). Here the CDR3 DNA reads TGTGCCAGCAGCACAGGACTAGTTTTATTCCATGAGCAGTTCTTC. This codes for CASSTGLVLFHEQFF.

J is TRBJ2-3 and V is TRBV7-9; D gene uncertain. V was cut by 3 bases and J by 4 bases, with 5 bases left in between. The germline V gene encodes CDR1 SEHNR and CDR2 FQNEAQ (reference sequence). This CDR3 comprises 12 residues. CDR3 amino acids: CASSFAADTQYF. The DNA of the CDR3 is TGTGCCAGCAGCTTCGCCGCAGATACGCAGTATTTT.

J is TRBJ2-7 and V is TRBV5-1, with 8 bases matching TRBD1. The germline V gene has CDR1 SGHRS and CDR2 YFSETQ. There are 15 residues in the CDR3. The junction had 5 bases not matched to a gene; V was cut back by 0 bases and J by 3 bases. CDR3 sequence: CASSLAAGGNYEQYF. The DNA of the CDR3 is TGCGCCAGCAGCTTGGCCGCAGGGGGCAACTACGAGCAGTACTTC. Based on the CDR3 plus reference TRBV5-1 and TRBJ2-7, the full variable domain is KAGVTQTPRYLIKTRGQQVTLSCSPISGHRSVSWYQQTPGQGLQFLFEYFSETQRNKGNFPGRFSGRQFSNSRSEMNVSTLELGDSALYLCASSLAAGGNYEQYFGPGTRLTVT.

The gene calls are TRBV28 and TRBJ1-1; D is undetermined. CDR1 and CDR2 from the germline V gene are MDHEN and SYDVKM. The CDR3 sequence is 12 residues long. Trimming cost V 6 bases and J 4 bases, with 9 bases left between them. The chain's CDR3 is CASRSGPTEAFF. The CDR3 DNA reads TGTGCCAGCAGGTCCGGGCCCACTGAAGCTTTCTTT.

The chain uses TRBV6-1 and TRBJ1-2; D is uncertain. Trimming left V 10 bases short and J 2 bases short, with 11 bases between. CDR3 size: 12 residues. Germline lookup yields CDR1 MNHNS and CDR2 SASEGT. This CDR3 is CATKDLNYGYTF. The CDR3 DNA follows: TGTGCCACCAAGGACCTAAACTATGGCTACACCTTC.

This chain uses TRBV6-1 with TRBJ2-4; 9 positions match TRBD1. Trimming took 5 bases from V and 8 from J; bases not matched to a gene: 7. The CDR3 runs to 14 residues. Germline loops: CDR1 MNHNS, CDR2 SASEGT. The CDR3 loop is CASSRDRVGDIQYF. The DNA for the CDR3 is TGTGCCAGCAGTCGGGACAGGGTTGGAGACATTCAGTACTTC.

This chain uses TRBV15 with TRBJ1-3; 8 bases fit TRBD1. The V gene end was trimmed by 5 bases and the J gene end by 8 bases; junction bases not matched to a gene: 11. This CDR3 has 15 residues. Germline V gene sequence: CDR1 LNHNV, CDR2 YYDKDF (reference sequence). The DNA of the CDR3 is TGTGCCACCAGCTTCAGGGGGCGTCGAGGACACACCATATATTTT. Its protein product is CATSFRGRRGHTIYF.

The chain employs TRBV7-2 and TRBJ2-6; D gene ambiguous. The length of the CDR3 is 16 residues. From germline, CDR1 is SGHTA and CDR2 FQGNSA. Trimming cost V 5 bases and J 4 bases, with 15 bases left between them. CDR3 nucleotides: TGTGCCAGCAGCCACGAAGCTGGCCGAGGGGCCAACGTCCTGACTTTC. This sequence encodes CASSHEAGRGANVLTF.

This chain connects TRBV7-9 to TRBJ2-3; D ambiguous. Trimming shortened V by 5 bases and J by 5 bases, and 14 bases separated the two germline ends. This CDR3 contains 14 residues. Germline lookup yields CDR1 SEHNR and CDR2 FQNEAQ (reference sequence). CDR3 in DNA: TGTGCCAGCAGCCGCGGTAGTGGGGTAGATACGCAGTATTTT. Protein product: CASSRGSGVDTQYF.

V is TRBV28 and J is TRBJ1-5; possibly TRBD1 for D (5 bases). The CDR3 sequence is 14 residues long. Germline assignment: CDR1 MDHEN and CDR2 SYDVKM. Trimming pared 5 bases from V and 7 bases from J, leaving 15 bases between. Here the CDR3 reads CASSNGGPGQPQHF. As DNA, the CDR3 is TGTGCCAGCAGTAACGGGGGTCCAGGGCAGCCCCAGCATTTT.

This chain joins TRBV18 and TRBJ1-1; 9 bases line up with TRBD1. V shed 9 bases and J 5 bases; nucleotides not matched to a gene: 10. The CDR3 has 14 amino acids. Germline V gene data show CDR1 as KGHSH and CDR2 as LQKENI. The CDR3 loop is CASRLTGGGTEAFF. The CDR3 coding sequence is TGTGCCAGTCGCCTGACAGGGGGAGGGACTGAAGCTTTCTTT. The complete variable domain, with remaining parts taken from reference TRBV18 and TRBJ1-1, reads NAGVMQNPRHLVRRRGQEARLRCSPMKGHSHVYWYRQLPEEGLKFMVYLQKENIIDESGMPKERFSAEFPKEGPSILRIQQVVRGDSAAYFCASRLTGGGTEAFFGQGTRLTVV.

CDR3 residues: CASSERMNTEAFF. The CDR3 nucleotides are TGTGCCAGCAGTGAGCGAATGAACACTGAAGCTTTCTTT. This chain links TRBV6-1 with TRBJ1-1; D unresolved. Germline V CDR1 and CDR2: MNHNS, SASEGT. This CDR3 contains 13 residues. Trimming left V 3 bases short and J 0 bases short, with 5 bases between.

The chain is built from TRBV28 and TRBJ2-7, with a tentative D call TRBD2 (5 bases). CDR3 length equals 14 residues. The germline V gene encodes CDR1 MDHEN and CDR2 SYDVKM. Trimming pared 4 bases from V and 0 bases from J, leaving 10 bases between. As DNA, the CDR3 is TGTGCCAGCAGTTCCGCCGGGGTCTCCTACGAGCAGTACGTC. It is translated as CASSSAGVSYEQYV.

V is TRBV4-2 and J is TRBJ1-6, with a weak D call TRBD1 (6 bases). The germline V and J ends were trimmed by 3 bases and 9 bases, with 15 bases remaining between them. Germline CDR1 is LGHNA and CDR2 is YNFKEQ. The CDR3 sequence is 15 residues long. The CDR3 nucleotides are TGTGCCAGCAGCCATCTGACAGGCGAATCTTCACCCCTCCACTTT. Encoded protein: CASSHLTGESSPLHF.

V gene TRBV7-9 combines with J gene TRBJ2-1, with 9 bases identical to TRBD1. This CDR3 region has 15 residues. In germline, CDR1 is SEHNR, CDR2 FQNEAQ (reference sequence). Unmatched junction bases numbered 3, after V lost 5 bases and J lost 1 base. CDR3 residues: CASSLGTGSYNEQFF. In DNA form, the CDR3 reads TGTGCCAGCAGCCTAGGGACAGGGTCCTACAATGAGCAGTTCTTC.

The chain carries TRBV2 and TRBJ1-5, with D unresolved. The CDR3 runs to 14 residues. Germline V lookup: CDR1 SNHLY, CDR2 FYNNEI. Trimming pared 6 bases from V and 0 bases from J, leaving 9 bases between. The CDR3 coding sequence is TGTGCCAGCAGGCCGGGTCTTAGCAATCAGCCCCAGCATTTT. It yields the protein CASRPGLSNQPQHF.

This clone has just one count. The J gene is TRBJ1-1, the V gene TRBV10-3; D is ambiguous. This CDR3 is 11 amino acids long. V lost 10 bases, J lost 0 bases, and 6 bases lay in between. From germline, CDR1 is ENHRY and CDR2 SYGVKD. The CDR3 spells CATQMNTEAFF. The CDR3, as DNA: TGTGCCACCCAAATGAACACTGAAGCTTTCTTT.

The chain couples TRBV6-6 to TRBJ2-3, with a possible D match to TRBD2 (6 bases). From germline, CDR1 is MNHNY and CDR2 SVGAGI (reference sequence). The CDR3 runs 16 residues. Trimming left V 1 base short and J 0 bases short, with 11 bases between. CDR3 sequence (DNA): TGTGCCAGCAGTTACTGGCTAGCGTCTAGCACAGATACGCAGTATTTT. Its protein product is CASSYWLASSTDTQYF.

This clone was recorded only once. The chain combines TRBV10-3 with TRBJ1-3, with D uncertain. The germline gives CDR1 ENHRY, CDR2 SYGVKD. V lost 4 bases to trimming and J lost 4 bases, with 2 bases between them. The CDR3 loop spans 11 amino acids. The CDR3 region is CAISGGNTIYF. The CDR3 nucleotides read TGTGCCATCAGTGGAGGAAACACCATATATTTT.

The genes are TRBV5-4 and TRBJ2-3, with TRBD2 matching 8 bases. CDR3 length: 14 residues. The V segment lost 2 bases and the J segment 4 bases; nucleotides outside the gene matches: 3. The germline gives CDR1 SGHNT, CDR2 YYREEE (reference sequence). The CDR3 protein is CASSLAGAPDTQYF. The CDR3 bases are TGTGCCAGCAGCTTAGCGGGGGCCCCAGATACGCAGTATTTT.